In its sample, the clone carrying this T cell receptor beta chain was seen a few times. Other DNA sequences within the sample encode an identical CDR3. The data were produced by immunoSEQ multiplex PCR, yet TCRdb's version contains in-frame clones alone and is incomplete. The sample lists about 22,000 clones; about 88% were seen once. This entry is derived from a study of OX40 agonist ivuxolimab in advanced cancers. About the study: Three patients showed partial responses: one hepatocellular carcinoma and two cutaneous melanoma cases.

Germline V gene data show CDR1 as SGHRS and CDR2 as YFSETQ. The CDR3 consists of 15 residues. Unmatched junction bases numbered 2, after V lost 0 bases and J lost 4 bases. This chain links TRBV5-1 with TRBJ2-5; 11 nucleotides agree with TRBD1. The receptor was derived from an adult with an advanced solid tumor such as melanoma, head and neck, liver or kidney cancer. The source material was CD4+ or CD8+ T cells sorted from blood, sampled in a trial of the OX40 agonist ivuxolimab. CDR3 in amino acids: CASSLAGTGGETQYF. CDR3 bases: TGCGCCAGCAGCTTGGCCGGGACAGGGGGAGAGACCCAGTACTTC.